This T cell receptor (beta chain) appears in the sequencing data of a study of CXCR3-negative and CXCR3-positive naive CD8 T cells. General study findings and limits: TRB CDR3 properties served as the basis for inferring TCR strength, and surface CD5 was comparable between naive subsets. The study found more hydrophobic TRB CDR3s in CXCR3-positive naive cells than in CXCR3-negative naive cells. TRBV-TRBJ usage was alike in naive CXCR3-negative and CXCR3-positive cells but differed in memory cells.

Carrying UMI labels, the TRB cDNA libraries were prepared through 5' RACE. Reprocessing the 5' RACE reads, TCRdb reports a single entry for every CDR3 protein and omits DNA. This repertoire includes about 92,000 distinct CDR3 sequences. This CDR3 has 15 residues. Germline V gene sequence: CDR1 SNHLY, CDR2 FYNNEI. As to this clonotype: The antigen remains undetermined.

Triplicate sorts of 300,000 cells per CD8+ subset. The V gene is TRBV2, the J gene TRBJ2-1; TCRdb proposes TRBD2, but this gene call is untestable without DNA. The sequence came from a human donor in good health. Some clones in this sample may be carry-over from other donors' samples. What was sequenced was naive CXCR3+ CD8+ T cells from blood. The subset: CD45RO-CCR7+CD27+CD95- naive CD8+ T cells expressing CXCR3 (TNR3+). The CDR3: CASRRTSGNNNEQFF.